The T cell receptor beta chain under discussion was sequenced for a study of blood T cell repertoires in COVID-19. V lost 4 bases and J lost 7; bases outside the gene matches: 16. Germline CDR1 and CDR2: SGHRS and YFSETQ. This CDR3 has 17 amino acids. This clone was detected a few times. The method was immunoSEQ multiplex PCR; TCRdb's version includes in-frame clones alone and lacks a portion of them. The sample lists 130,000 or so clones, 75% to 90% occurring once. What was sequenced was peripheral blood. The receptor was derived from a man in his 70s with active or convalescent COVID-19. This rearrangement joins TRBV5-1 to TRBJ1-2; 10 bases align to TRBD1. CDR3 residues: CASSVDRGDIGGAGYTF. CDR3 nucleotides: TGCGCCAGCAGCGTGGACAGGGGGGATATCGGAGGGGCTGGCTACACCTTC.